The 10 T cell receptor beta chains below were found in one sample sequenced in a study of response to subunit inactivated influenza vaccine (dated by TCRdb to 2016 to 2019). The library was obtained by RT-PCR. The instrument given in TCRdb is Illumina HiSeq 2500. TCRdb reanalyzed the raw reads on its own, using fastp at Q25 for trimming and MiXCR for clone calling, and kept in-frame beta chains. Rows matching on CDR3 protein sequence are summarized as one entry with the most common DNA and genes. The sample yields approximately 700,000 distinct CDR3 sequences; over 11% were counted once. Less than 7% of the sample rests with the top ten. The source material was PBMCs from blood, sampled less than 15 days before vaccination. The receptors were gathered from a man between 50 and 59 years old who received an inactivated influenza vaccine. Donor details come from another sample of the same person, matched by shared clones.

This clonotype was counted at least ten times. The rearrangement joins TRBV12-3 or TRBV12-4 to TRBJ1-6; 11 bases agree with TRBD1. V lost 6 bases to trimming and J lost 9 bases; unmatched junction nucleotides: 4. The CDR3 spans 14 residues. CDR3 protein: CASSPGQGGSPLHF. The CDR3 bases are TGTGCCAGCAGCCCGGGACAGGGGGGTTCACCCCTCCACTTT.

The chain recombines TRBV20-1 with TRBJ2-2, with a possible D match to TRBD2 (6 bases). Germline CDR1 is DFQATT and CDR2 is SNEGSKA (reference sequence). Trimming shortened V by 8 bases and J by 4 bases, and 14 bases separated the two germline ends. This CDR3 contains 13 residues. The CDR3 DNA follows: TGCAGTCCCCGGGAGCCGGTCACCGGGGAGCTGTTTTTT. Protein: CSPREPVTGELFF.

CDR3 in DNA: TGTGCCAGCAGCGTAGCCCCCCTACTTAGCACAGATACGCAGTATTTT. It is translated as CASSVAPLLSTDTQYF. This chain links TRBV9 with TRBJ2-3; D unresolved. This CDR3 region has 16 residues. V was clipped by 0 bases and J by 0 bases, with 11 bases between them. The V gene's germline CDR1 is SGDLS and CDR2 YYNGEE.

J is TRBJ2-1 and V is TRBV5-1; D may correspond to TRBD1 or TRBD2 (5 bases each). The germline V and J ends were trimmed by 0 bases and 13 bases, with 14 bases remaining between them. CDR3 length: 13 amino acids. In germline, CDR1 is SGHRS, CDR2 YFSETQ. The CDR3 protein is CASSLAGTPGQFF. The DNA of the CDR3 is TGCGCCAGCAGCTTGGCCGGGACCCCCGGTCAGTTCTTC.

This clonotype showed up just a few times. V gene TRBV30 combines with J gene TRBJ1-3; no definite D call. The CDR3 contains 15 residues. V lost 0 bases and J 5 bases, leaving 14 bases between the germline ends. CDR1 is GTSNPN, CDR2 SVGIG, per germline (reference sequence). The CDR3 DNA follows: TGTGCCTGGAGTGTGAAAAGAATCGCTAGAAACACCATATATTTT. Residues: CAWSVKRIARNTIYF.

On this clonotype itself: This clone may be a read error of a much larger clone one base away. The conserved final phenylalanine or tryptophan is absent from the CDR3, which likely points to a read error. The gene calls are TRBV7-9 and TRBJ2-5, with 7 bases fitting TRBD2. V shed 4 bases, J shed 5 bases, and the junction held 10 bases outside the gene matches. CDR3 length: 15 amino acids. CDR1 SEHNR and CDR2 FQNEAQ come from the germline V gene (reference sequence). Here the CDR3 reads CASSSHGGITETQYL. The CDR3 bases are TGTGCCAGCAGCTCTCACGGGGGGATCACGGAGACCCAGTACCTC.

A few counts support this clonotype. V and J are TRBV12-3 or TRBV12-4 and TRBJ2-1, with D possibly TRBD2 on 7 matching bases. The CDR3 sequence is 15 residues long. V dropped 6 bases and J dropped 5 bases, with 17 bases sitting between them. DNA for the CDR3: TGTGCCAGCAGGAGGGGGGCTAGCGGTGACAATGAGCAGTTCTTC. This gives the protein CASRRGASGDNEQFF.

The V call is TRBV4-2, the J call TRBJ1-2; 9 nucleotides line up with TRBD1. Per germline, CDR1 LGHNA and CDR2 YNFKEQ. CDR3 length: 17 residues. With V trimmed by 0 bases and J by 7 bases, 12 bases remained unmatched. As DNA, the CDR3 is TGTGCCAGCAGCCAAGATGACGGAACAGGGGGCTTTGGTGGCTACACCTTC. This sequence encodes CASSQDDGTGGFGGYTF.

The rearrangement links TRBV20-1 to TRBJ2-1; the match to TRBD2 covers 14 bases. The ends lost 6 bases at V and 8 bases at J; junction bases unmatched: 12. This CDR3 has 16 residues. Germline V CDR1 and CDR2: DFQATT, SNEGSKA (reference sequence). The CDR3 sequence: CSATTGTSGRIDEQFF. The CDR3 region has the DNA TGCAGTGCGACAACCGGGACTAGCGGGAGAATCGATGAGCAGTTCTTC.

This clonotype was seen repeatedly, ten times or more. The chain is built from TRBV7-2 and TRBJ2-7; possibly TRBD2 for D (7 bases). From germline, CDR1 is SGHTA and CDR2 FQGNSA. Trimming left V 5 bases short and J 2 bases short, with 16 bases between. This CDR3 spans 15 amino acids. Here the CDR3 DNA reads TGTGCCAGCAGCCCACAGTTAGGGGGGGCCTACGAGCAGTACTTC. Amino acid sequence: CASSPQLGGAYEQYF.